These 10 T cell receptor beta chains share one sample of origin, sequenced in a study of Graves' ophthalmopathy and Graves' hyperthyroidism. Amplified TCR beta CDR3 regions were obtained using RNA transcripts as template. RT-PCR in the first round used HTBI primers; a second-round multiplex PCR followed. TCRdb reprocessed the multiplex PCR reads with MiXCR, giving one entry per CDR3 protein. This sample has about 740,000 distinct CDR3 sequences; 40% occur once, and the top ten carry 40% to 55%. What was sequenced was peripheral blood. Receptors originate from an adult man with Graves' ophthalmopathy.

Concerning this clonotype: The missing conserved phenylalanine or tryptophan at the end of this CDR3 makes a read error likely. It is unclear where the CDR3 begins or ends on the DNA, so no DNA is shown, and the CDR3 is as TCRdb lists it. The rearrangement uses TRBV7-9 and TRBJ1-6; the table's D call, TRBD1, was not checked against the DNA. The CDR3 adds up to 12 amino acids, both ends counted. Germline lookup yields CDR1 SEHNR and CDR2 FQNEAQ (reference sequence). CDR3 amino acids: CASRLSGTASNY.

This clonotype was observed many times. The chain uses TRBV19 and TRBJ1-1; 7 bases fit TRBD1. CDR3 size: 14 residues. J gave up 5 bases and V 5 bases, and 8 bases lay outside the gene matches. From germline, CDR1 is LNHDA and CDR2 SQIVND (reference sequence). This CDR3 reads CASSAIDRETEAFF. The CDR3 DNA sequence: TGTGCCAGTAGTGCCATAGACAGGGAGACTGAAGCTTTCTTT.

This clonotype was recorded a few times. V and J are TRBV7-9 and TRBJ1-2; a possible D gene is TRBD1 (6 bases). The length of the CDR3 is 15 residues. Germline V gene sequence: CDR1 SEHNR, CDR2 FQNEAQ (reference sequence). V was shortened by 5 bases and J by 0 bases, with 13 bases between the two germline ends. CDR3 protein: CASSRGGTSNYGYTF. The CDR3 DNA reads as TGTGCCAGCAGCAGGGGGGGCACCTCTAACTATGGCTACACCTTC. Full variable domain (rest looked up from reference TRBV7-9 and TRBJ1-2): DTGVSQNPRHKITKRGQNVTFRCDPISEHNRLYWYRQTLGQGPEFLTYFQNEAQLEKSRLLSDRFSAERPKGSFSTLEIQRTEQGDSAMYLCASSRGGTSNYGYTFGSGTRLTVV.

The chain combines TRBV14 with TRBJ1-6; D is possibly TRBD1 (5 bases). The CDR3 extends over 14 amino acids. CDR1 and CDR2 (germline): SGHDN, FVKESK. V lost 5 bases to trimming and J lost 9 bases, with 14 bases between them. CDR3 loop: CASSEIAGGSPLHF. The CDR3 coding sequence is TGTGCCAGCAGCGAGATCGCGGGGGGTTCACCCCTCCACTTT.

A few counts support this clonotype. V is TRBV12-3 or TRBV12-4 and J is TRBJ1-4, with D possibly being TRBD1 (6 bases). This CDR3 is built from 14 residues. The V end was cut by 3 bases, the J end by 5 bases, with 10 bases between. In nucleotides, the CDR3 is TGTGCCAGCAGTTTCAGGACAGCGAATGAAAAACTGTTTTTT. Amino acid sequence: CASSFRTANEKLFF.

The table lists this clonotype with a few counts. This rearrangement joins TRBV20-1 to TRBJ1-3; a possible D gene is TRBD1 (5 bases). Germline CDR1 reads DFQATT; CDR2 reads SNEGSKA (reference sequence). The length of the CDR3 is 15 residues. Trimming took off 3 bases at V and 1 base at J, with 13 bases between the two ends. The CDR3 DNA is TGCAGTGCTAGTCTGCCAGGGATATCTGGAAACACCATATATTTT. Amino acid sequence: CSASLPGISGNTIYF.

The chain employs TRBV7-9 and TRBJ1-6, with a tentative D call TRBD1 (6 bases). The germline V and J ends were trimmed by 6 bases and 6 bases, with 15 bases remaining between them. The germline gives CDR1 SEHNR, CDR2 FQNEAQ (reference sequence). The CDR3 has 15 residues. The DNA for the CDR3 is TGTGCCAGCAGTTACACGGGACAAAGTAATTCACCCCTCCACTTT. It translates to CASSYTGQSNSPLHF.

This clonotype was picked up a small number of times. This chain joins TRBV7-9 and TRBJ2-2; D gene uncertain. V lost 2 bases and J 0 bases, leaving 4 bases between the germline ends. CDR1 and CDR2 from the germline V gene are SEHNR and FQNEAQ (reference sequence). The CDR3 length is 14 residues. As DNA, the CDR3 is TGTGCCAGCAGCTTACCACCGAACACCGGGGAGCTGTTTTTT. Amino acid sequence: CASSLPPNTGELFF.

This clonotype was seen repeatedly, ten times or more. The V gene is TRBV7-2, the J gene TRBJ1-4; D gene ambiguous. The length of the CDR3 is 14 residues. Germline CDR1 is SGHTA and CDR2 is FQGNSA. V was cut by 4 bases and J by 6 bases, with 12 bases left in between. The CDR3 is CASSSRAFDEKLFF. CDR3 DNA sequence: TGTGCCAGCAGCTCCCGGGCCTTTGATGAAAAACTGTTTTTT.

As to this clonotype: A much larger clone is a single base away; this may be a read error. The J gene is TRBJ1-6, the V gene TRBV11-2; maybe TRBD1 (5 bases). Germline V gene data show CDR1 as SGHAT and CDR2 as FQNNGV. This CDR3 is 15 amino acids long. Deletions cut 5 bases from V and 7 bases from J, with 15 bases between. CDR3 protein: CASSARDGRNSPLHF. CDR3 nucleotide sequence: TGTGCCAGCAGCGCCCGGGACGGGAGGAATTCACCCCTCCACTTT.